A selection of T cell receptor beta chains follows, all from one sample in a study of blood T cells in healthy people across ages. MiXCR, applied by TCRdb to the 5' RACE reads, yields one record per CDR3 protein. The repertoire consists of more than 750,000 distinct CDR3 sequences, with about 28% occurring once and the leading ten covering roughly 10%. These data also formed part of another study, on T cells of mothers and their children.

Sequenced: blood. Receptors originate from a woman aged 35 to 49 in good health. The CDR3 runs from the conserved cysteine through the conserved F or W. The D gene is left open where the match is weak. Not all rows give a size; the values are once, few, many and, for expanded clones, a class.

D	size	length	J	V	CDR3	DNA
.	.	15	TRBJ2-2	TRBV29-1	CSVERVGRGTGELFF	TGCAGCGTTGAAAGGGTCGGCAGGGGAACCGGGGAGCTGTTTTTT
.	few	15	TRBJ2-3	TRBV5-1	CASSLATTGTDTQYF	TGCGCCAGCAGCTTGGCGACAACGGGCACAGATACGCAGTATTTT
.	few	12	TRBJ2-5	TRBV7-6	CASSSHQGTQYF	TGTGCCAGCAGCTCACATCAGGGCACCCAGTACTTC
TRBD2	many	13	TRBJ2-1	TRBV6-1	CASTLAGGNEQFF	TGTGCCAGCACTCTAGCGGGGGGTAATGAGCAGTTCTTC
TRBD1	few	16	TRBJ1-2	TRBV4-1	CASSQDQPGGLYGYTF	TGCGCCAGCAGCCAAGATCAGCCAGGGGGCCTCTATGGCTACACCTTC
.	few	12	TRBJ2-1	TRBV5-1	CASRNLDNEQFF	TGCGCCAGCAGAAACCTGGACAATGAGCAGTTCTTC
.	many	13	TRBJ2-5	TRBV29-1	CSVEDQGRGTQYF	TGCAGCGTTGAAGACCAGGGTAGGGGGACCCAGTACTTC
.	.	14	TRBJ2-7	TRBV24-1	CATSNGGESYEQYF	TGTGCCACCTCGAACGGGGGTGAATCCTACGAGCAGTACTTC
.	many	13	TRBJ1-5	TRBV20-1	CSAGSGVGQPQHF	TGCAGTGCGGGGTCGGGGGTGGGACAGCCCCAGCATTTT
TRBD2	few	14	TRBJ2-2	TRBV12-3/TRBV12-4	CASRRNGEGGELFF	TGTGCCAGCAGACGAAACGGGGAGGGCGGGGAGCTGTTTTTT
.	many	13	TRBJ1-2	TRBV20-1	CSARRGAGYGYTF	TGCAGTGCCCGCAGGGGCGCCGGCTATGGCTACACCTTC
.	few	13	TRBJ1-1	TRBV2	CASKNGLSLGGFF	TGTGCCAGCAAGAATGGTCTTTCCCTGGGAGGTTTCTTT
.	.	16	TRBJ2-7	TRBV11-2	CASLGGSMEGAFEQYF	TGTGCCAGCTTAGGGGGGAGCATGGAGGGGGCCTTCGAGCAGTACTTC
.	once	12	TRBJ1-2	TRBV12-3/TRBV12-4	CASTYGDYGYTF	TGTGCCAGCACCTACGGGGATTATGGCTACACCTTC
TRBD1	many	14	TRBJ2-7	TRBV5-6	CASSGTGETYEQYF	TGTGCCAGCAGCGGGACAGGGGAAACCTACGAGCAGTACTTC
TRBD1	.	15	TRBJ2-1	TRBV28	CASRSGQGAVNEQFF	TGTGCCAGCAGGTCGGGACAGGGGGCGGTCAATGAGCAGTTCTTC
.	few	15	TRBJ2-3	TRBV9	CASSPSGTPTDTQYF	TGTGCCAGCAGCCCGAGCGGCACCCCCACAGATACGCAGTATTTT
TRBD2	.	13	TRBJ2-5	TRBV20-1	CSASPGLAETQYF	TGCAGTGCTAGTCCCGGACTAGCAGAGACCCAGTACTTC
.	few	13	TRBJ1-5	TRBV12-3/TRBV12-4	CASSLNVDQPQHF	TGTGCCAGCAGTTTAAATGTGGACCAGCCCCAGCATTTT
TRBD1	.	15	TRBJ2-1	TRBV30	CAWSGDRSSYNEQFF	TGTGCCTGGAGTGGGGACAGGAGCTCCTACAATGAGCAGTTCTTC
.	few	12	TRBJ1-5	TRBV7-2	CASSPSMEPQHF	TGTGCCAGCAGCCCATCGATGGAGCCCCAGCATTTT
.	.	15	TRBJ2-3	TRBV28	CASSLYAQGRDTQYF	TGTGCCAGCAGTTTGTATGCCCAGGGGAGAGATACGCAGTATTTT
TRBD2	many	16	TRBJ2-1	TRBV10-3	CAISERTSGGAYEQFF	TGTGCCATCAGCGAGAGGACTAGCGGGGGGGCCTATGAGCAGTTCTTC
.	few	14	TRBJ2-1	TRBV7-3	CASSSPTDGPEQFF	TGTGCCAGCAGCTCACCTACGGACGGCCCGGAGCAGTTCTTC
.	.	15	TRBJ2-1	TRBV7-9	CASSPIQGSYNEQFF	TGTGCCAGCAGTCCCATTCAAGGGTCCTACAATGAGCAGTTCTTC
.	few	17	TRBJ2-7	TRBV5-1	CASSPGGGAMVSYEQYF	TGCGCCAGCAGTCCGGGTGGGGGCGCGATGGTCTCCTACGAGCAGTACTTC
.	few	15	TRBJ2-1	TRBV5-5	CASHQWDSTYNEQFF	TGTGCCAGCCACCAGTGGGACTCCACCTACAATGAGCAGTTCTTC
.	few	16	TRBJ2-3	TRBV7-2	CASSLATGSGTDTQYF	TGTGCCAGCAGCCTGGCGACGGGGTCTGGCACAGATACGCAGTATTTT
.	.	13	TRBJ2-5	TRBV12-3/TRBV12-4	CASSLRWEETQYF	TGTGCCAGCAGTTTAAGGTGGGAAGAGACCCAGTACTTC